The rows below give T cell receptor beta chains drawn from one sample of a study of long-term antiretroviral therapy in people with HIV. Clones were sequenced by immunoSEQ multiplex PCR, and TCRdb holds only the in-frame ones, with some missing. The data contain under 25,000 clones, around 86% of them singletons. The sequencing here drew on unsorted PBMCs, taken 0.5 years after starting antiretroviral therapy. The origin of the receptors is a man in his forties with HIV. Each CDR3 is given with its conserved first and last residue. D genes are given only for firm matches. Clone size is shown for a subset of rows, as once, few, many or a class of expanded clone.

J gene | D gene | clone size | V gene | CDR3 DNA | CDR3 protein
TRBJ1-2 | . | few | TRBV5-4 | TGTGCCAGCAGCTTGGGACGGGACTATGGCTACACCTTC | CASSLGRDYGYTF
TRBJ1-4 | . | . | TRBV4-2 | TGTGCCAGCAGCCAAATTGGTGAAAAACTGTTTTTT | CASSQIGEKLFF
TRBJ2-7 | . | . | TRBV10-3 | TGTGCCAGTCACGGGACCGCCTCGGAGCAGTACTTC | CASHGTASEQYF
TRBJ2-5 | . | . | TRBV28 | TGTGCCAGCAGACAAAACCAAGACACGGCCGTTTCTGAGACCCAGTACTTC | CASRQNQDTAVSETQYF
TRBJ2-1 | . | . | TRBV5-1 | TGCGCCAGCAGCTTGGCGCGGAGCTCCTACAATGAGCAGTTCTTC | CASSLARSSYNEQFF
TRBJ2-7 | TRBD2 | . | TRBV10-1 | TGCGCCAGCAGTGAGAAGCGGGGGCCCTACGAGCAGTACTTC | CASSEKRGPYEQYF
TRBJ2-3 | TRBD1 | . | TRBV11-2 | TGTGCCAGCAGCCCCGGGACAGGGGAAGGCTCTAGCACAGATACGCAGTATTTT | CASSPGTGEGSSTDTQYF
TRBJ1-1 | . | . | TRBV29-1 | TGCAGCGTTTCGGCCCCAACCACTGAAGCTTTCTTT | CSVSAPTTEAFF
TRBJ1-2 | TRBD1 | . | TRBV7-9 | TGTGCCAGCAGCCCAGGGACAGGCTATGGCTACACCTTC | CASSPGTGYGYTF
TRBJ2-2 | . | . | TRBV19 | TGTGCCAGTAGTACACACACCGGGGAGCTGTTTTTT | CASSTHTGELFF
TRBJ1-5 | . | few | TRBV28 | TGTGCCAGCAGATCCGGACAGACCGATAGCAATCAGCCCCAGCATTTT | CASRSGQTDSNQPQHF
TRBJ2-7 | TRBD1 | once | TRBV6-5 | TGTGCCAGCAGCCCGACAGGGGGTCCGGTCGAGCAGTACTTC | CASSPTGGPVEQYF
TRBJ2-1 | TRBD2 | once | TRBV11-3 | TGTGCCAGCAGTCCTGGACTAGCGGGAGGGGATGAGCAGTTCTTC | CASSPGLAGGDEQFF
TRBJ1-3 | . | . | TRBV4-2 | TGTGCCAGCAGCCAAGAAGGACGGACTAATGGAAACACCATATATTTT | CASSQEGRTNGNTIYF
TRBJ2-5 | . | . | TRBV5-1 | TGCGCCAGCAGCTACGACGGAACTCAAGAGACCCAGTACTTC | CASSYDGTQETQYF
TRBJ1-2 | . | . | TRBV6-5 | TGTGCCAGCAGGGACCCTCTGACAGGACTATATGGCTACACCTTC | CASRDPLTGLYGYTF
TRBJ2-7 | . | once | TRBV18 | TGTGCCAGCTCACCCAGGGTTGCCTACGAGCAGTACTTC | CASSPRVAYEQYF
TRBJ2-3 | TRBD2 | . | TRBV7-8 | TGTGCCAGCAGCTTAGAACGCCGACTAGCCGAATACACAGATACGCAGTATTTT | CASSLERRLAEYTDTQYF
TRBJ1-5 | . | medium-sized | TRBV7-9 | TGTGCCAGCAGACCCGATAATCAGCCCCAGCATTTT | CASRPDNQPQHF
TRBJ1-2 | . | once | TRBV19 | TGTGCCAGTAGTATCAACTGGAGTTATGGCTACACCTTC | CASSINWSYGYTF
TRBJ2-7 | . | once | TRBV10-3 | TGTGCCATCAGTGAGTCGGTGGGATCCTCCTACGAGCAGTACTTC | CAISESVGSSYEQYF
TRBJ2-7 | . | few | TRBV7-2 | TGTGCCAGCAGCCTAAGCCGGGACACTGACTACGAGCAGTACTTC | CASSLSRDTDYEQYF
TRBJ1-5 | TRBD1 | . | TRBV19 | TGTGCCAGTAGTATATCCGAGACAGGGGAAGGCAATCAGCCCCAGCATTTT | CASSISETGEGNQPQHF
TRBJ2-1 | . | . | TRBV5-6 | TGTGCCAGCAGCTTTGAAGTTGAGCAGTTCTTC | CASSFEVEQFF
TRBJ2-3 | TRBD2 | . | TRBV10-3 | TGTGCCATCAGTGAGAGCTCCGGGGGGGCCACAGATACGCAGTATTTT | CAISESSGGATDTQYF
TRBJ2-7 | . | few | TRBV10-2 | TGCGCCAGCAGCAGGGGAGGGGCCTACGAGCAGTACTTC | CASSRGGAYEQYF
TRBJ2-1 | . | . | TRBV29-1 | TGCAGCGTTGTTCGCGGGCCCCGGCAAGAAGAGCAGTTCTTC | CSVVRGPRQEEQFF
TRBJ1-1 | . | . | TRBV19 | TGTGCCAGTAGTATCTGGACCGAGATCACTGAAGCTTTCTTT | CASSIWTEITEAFF
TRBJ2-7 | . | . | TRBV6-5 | TGTGCCAGCAGTTACTCCCAGGCTAGCGCCTACGAGCAGTACTTC | CASSYSQASAYEQYF
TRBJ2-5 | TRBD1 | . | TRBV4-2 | TGTGCCAGCAGCCAATCCCAGGACAGGCAAGAGACCCAGTACTTC | CASSQSQDRQETQYF
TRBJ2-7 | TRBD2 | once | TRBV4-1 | TGCGCCAGCAGCCACGTAGCGGGGGTCTCCTACGAGCAGTACTTC | CASSHVAGVSYEQYF
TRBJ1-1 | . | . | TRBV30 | TGTGCCCACCAAAATAATGAAGCTTTCTTT | CAHQNNEAFF
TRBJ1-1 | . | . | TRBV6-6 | TGTGCCAGCACCCTGGACGGCGAAGCTTTCTTT | CASTLDGEAFF
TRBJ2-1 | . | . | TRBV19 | TGTGCCAGTAGCCGGTCAAAAGGAGGGGTTGATGAGCAGTTCTTC | CASSRSKGGVDEQFF
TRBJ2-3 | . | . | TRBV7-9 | TGTGCCAGCAGCCGCCTCCTTCCCCAGGGCACAGATACGCAGTATTTT | CASSRLLPQGTDTQYF
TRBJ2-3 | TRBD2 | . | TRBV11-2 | TGTGCCAGCAGCTTTACGAGCGGGGCCCGCACAGATACGCAGTATTTT | CASSFTSGARTDTQYF